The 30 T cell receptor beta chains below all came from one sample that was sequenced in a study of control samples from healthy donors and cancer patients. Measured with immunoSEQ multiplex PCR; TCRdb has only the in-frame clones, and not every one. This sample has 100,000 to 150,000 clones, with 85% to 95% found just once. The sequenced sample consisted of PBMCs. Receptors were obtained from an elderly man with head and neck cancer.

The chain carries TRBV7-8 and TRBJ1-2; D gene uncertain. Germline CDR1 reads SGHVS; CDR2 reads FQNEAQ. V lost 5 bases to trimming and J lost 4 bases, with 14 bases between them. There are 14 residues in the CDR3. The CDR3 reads CASSAKPSPYGYTF. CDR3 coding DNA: TGTGCCAGCAGCGCAAAGCCCAGCCCCTATGGCTACACCTTC.

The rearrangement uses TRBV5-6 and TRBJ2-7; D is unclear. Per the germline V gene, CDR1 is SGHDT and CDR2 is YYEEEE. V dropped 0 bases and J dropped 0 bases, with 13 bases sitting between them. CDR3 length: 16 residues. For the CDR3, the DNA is TGTGCCAGCAGCTTGGATCAGCAGCGCCTCTCCTACGAGCAGTACTTC. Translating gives CASSLDQQRLSYEQYF.

The CDR3 DNA is TGTGCCAGCAGCTTTGGACAGGCCCTTCTCCACTTT. Amino acids: CASSFGQALLHF. V gene TRBV11-2 combines with J gene TRBJ1-6, with 7 bases that match TRBD1. The CDR3 sequence is 12 residues long. CDR1 and CDR2 from the germline V gene are SGHAT and FQNNGV. V gave up 3 bases and J gave up 16 bases; unmatched junction bases: 6.

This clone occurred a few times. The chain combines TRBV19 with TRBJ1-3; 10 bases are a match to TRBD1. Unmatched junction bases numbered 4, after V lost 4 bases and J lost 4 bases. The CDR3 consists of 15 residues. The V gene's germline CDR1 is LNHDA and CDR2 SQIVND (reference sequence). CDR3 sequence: CASSTGQGYGNTIYF. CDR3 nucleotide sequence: TGTGCCAGTAGTACGGGACAGGGGTACGGAAACACCATATATTTT.

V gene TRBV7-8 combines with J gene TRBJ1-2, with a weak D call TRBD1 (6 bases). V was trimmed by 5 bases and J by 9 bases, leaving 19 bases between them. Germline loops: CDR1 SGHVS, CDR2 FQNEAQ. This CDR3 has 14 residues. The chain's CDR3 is CASSPTTGSESYTF. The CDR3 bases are TGTGCCAGCAGCCCAACAACAGGGAGTGAAAGCTACACCTTC.

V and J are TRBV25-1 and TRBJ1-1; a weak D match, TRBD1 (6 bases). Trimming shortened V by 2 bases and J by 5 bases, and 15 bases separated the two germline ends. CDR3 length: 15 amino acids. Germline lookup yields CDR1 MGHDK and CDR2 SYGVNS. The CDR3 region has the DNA TGTGCCAGCAGTGAACCGTCACAGGGAGAGACTGAAGCTTTCTTT. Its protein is CASSEPSQGETEAFF.

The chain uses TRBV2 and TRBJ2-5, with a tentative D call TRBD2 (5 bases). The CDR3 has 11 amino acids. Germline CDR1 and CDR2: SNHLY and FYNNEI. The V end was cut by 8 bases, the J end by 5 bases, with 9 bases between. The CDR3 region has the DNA TGTGCCAGCTTCCGAGGGGAGACCCAGTACTTC. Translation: CASFRGETQYF.

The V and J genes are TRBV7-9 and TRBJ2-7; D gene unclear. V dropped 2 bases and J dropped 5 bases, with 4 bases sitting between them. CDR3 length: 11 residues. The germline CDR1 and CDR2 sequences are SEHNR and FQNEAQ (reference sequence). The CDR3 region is CASSLSHEQYF. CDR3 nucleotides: TGTGCCAGCAGCTTATCCCACGAGCAGTACTTC.

This CDR3 is CASSVGGQGFSYEQYF. CDR3 bases: TGTGCCAGCAGCGTAGGGGGACAGGGCTTCTCCTACGAGCAGTACTTC. This rearrangement joins TRBV9 to TRBJ2-7; 9 bases map to TRBD1. CDR1 and CDR2 from the germline V gene are SGDLS and YYNGEE. The CDR3 contains 16 residues. Unmatched junction bases numbered 4, after V lost 0 bases and J lost 0 bases.

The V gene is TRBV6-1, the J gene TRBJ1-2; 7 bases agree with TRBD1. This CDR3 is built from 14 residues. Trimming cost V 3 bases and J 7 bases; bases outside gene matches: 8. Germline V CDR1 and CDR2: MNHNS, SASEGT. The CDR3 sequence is CASSDGQASSGYTF. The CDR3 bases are TGTGCCAGCAGTGATGGACAGGCCTCTAGTGGCTACACCTTC.

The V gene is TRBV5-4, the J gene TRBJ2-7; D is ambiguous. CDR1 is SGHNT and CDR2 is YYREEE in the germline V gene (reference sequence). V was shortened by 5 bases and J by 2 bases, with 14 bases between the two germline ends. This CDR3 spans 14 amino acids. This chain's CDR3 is CASSSDILTYEQYF. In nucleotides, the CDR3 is TGTGCCAGCAGTTCCGACATACTCACCTACGAGCAGTACTTC.

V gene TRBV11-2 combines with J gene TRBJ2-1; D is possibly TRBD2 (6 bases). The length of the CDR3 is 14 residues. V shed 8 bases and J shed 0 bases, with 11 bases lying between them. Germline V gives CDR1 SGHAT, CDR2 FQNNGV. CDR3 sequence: CASRDSDSYNEQFF. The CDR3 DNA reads TGTGCCAGCCGGGACTCCGACTCCTACAATGAGCAGTTCTTC.

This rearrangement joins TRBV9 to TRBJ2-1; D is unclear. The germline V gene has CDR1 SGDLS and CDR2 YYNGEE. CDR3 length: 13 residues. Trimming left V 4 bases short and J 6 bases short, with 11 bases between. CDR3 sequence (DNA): TGTGCCAGCAGCCCGAGCCCCTTCAATGAGCAGTTCTTC. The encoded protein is CASSPSPFNEQFF. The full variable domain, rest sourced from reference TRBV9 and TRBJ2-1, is DSGVTQTPKHLITATGQRVTLRCSPRSGDLSVYWYQQSLDQGLQFLIQYYNGEERAKGNILERFSAQQFPDLHSELNLSSLELGDSALYFCASSPSPFNEQFFGPGTRLTVL.

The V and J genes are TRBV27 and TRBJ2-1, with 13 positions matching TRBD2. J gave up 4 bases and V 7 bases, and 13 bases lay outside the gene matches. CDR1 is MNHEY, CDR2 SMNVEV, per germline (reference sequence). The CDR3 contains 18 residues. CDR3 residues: CASTLTSGRTQLYNEQFF. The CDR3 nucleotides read TGTGCCAGCACCCTGACTAGCGGGAGGACCCAGTTATACAATGAGCAGTTCTTC.

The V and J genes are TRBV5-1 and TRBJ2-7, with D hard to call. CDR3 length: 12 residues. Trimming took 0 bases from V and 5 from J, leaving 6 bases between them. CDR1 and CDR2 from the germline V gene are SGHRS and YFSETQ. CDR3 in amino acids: CASSLGVDEQYF. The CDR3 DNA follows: TGCGCCAGCAGCTTGGGCGTTGACGAGCAGTACTTC.

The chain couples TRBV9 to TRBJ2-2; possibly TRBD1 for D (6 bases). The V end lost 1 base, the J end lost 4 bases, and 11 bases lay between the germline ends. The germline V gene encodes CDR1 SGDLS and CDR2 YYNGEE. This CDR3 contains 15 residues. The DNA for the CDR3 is TGTGCCAGCAGCGTAAACAGGGACCCCACCGGGGAGCTGTTTTTT. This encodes CASSVNRDPTGELFF. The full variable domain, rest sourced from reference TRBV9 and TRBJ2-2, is DSGVTQTPKHLITATGQRVTLRCSPRSGDLSVYWYQQSLDQGLQFLIQYYNGEERAKGNILERFSAQQFPDLHSELNLSSLELGDSALYFCASSVNRDPTGELFFGEGSRLTVL.

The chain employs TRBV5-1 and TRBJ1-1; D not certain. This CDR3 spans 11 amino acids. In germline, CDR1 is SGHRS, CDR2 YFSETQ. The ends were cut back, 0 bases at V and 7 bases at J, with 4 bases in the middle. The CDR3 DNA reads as TGCGCCAGCAGCTTGGGGGTTGAAGCTTTCTTT. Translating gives CASSLGVEAFF.

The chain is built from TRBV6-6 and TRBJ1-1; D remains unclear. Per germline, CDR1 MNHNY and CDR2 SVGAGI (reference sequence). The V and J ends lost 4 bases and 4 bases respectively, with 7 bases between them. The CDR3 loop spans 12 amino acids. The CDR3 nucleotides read TGTGCCAGCAGTTCTGGTGGCACTGAAGCTTTCTTT. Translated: CASSSGGTEAFF.

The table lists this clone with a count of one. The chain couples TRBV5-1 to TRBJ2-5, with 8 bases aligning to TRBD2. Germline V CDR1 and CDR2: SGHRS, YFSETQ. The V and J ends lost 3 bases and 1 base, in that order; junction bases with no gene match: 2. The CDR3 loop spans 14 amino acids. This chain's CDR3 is CASSSGLVQETQYF. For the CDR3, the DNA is TGCGCCAGCAGCTCGGGACTAGTCCAAGAGACCCAGTACTTC.

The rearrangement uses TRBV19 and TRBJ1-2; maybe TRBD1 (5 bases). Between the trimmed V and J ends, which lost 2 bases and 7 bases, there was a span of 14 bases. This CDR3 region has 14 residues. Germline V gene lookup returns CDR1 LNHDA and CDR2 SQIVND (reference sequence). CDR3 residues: CASSISGTESGYTF. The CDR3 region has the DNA TGTGCCAGTAGTATAAGTGGGACGGAATCTGGCTACACCTTC.

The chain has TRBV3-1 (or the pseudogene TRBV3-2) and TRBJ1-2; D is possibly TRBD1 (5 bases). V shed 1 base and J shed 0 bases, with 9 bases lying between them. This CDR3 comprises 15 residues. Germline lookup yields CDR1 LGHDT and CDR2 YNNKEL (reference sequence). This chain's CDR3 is CASSQGQGTNYGYTF. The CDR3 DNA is TGTGCCAGCAGCCAAGGGCAGGGTACTAACTATGGCTACACCTTC.

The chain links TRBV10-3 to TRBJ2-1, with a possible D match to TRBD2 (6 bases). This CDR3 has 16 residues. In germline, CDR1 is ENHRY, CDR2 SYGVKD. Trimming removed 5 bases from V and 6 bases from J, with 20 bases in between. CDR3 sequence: CAISQTGTHGANEQFF. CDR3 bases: TGTGCCATCAGTCAGACCGGGACTCATGGGGCCAATGAGCAGTTCTTC.

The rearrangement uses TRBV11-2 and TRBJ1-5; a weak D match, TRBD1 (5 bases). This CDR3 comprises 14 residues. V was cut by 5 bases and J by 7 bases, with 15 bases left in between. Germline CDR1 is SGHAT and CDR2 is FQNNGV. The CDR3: CASSRGGFNQPQHF. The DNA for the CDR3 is TGTGCCAGCAGCCGGGGGGGGTTCAACCAGCCCCAGCATTTT.

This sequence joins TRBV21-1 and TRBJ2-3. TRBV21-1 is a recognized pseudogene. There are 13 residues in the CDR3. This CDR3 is CASSNGLTDTQYF. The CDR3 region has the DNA TGTGCCAGCAGTAACGGGCTCACAGATACGCAGTATTTT.

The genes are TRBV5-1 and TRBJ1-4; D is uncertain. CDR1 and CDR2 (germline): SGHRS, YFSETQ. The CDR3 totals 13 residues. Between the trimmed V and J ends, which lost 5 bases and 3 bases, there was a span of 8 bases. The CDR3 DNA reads TGCGCCAGCAGGGGTCCCCCTAATGAAAAACTGTTTTTT. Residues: CASRGPPNEKLFF.

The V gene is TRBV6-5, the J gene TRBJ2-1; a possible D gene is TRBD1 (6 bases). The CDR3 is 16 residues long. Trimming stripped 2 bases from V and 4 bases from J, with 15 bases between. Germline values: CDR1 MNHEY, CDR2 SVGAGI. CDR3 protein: CASSYRQGTFYNEQFF. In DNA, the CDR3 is TGTGCCAGCAGTTACAGGCAGGGGACATTTTACAATGAGCAGTTCTTC.

This CDR3 is CAWKVPGLSSFRQYF. The CDR3 nucleotides read TGTGCCTGGAAGGTTCCGGGACTCTCGTCCTTTCGGCAGTACTTC. V and J are TRBV30 and TRBJ2-7; the D gene is possibly TRBD2 (6 bases). V was trimmed by 4 bases and J by 9 bases, leaving 25 bases between them. Germline CDR1 reads GTSNPN; CDR2 reads SVGIG (reference sequence). The CDR3 is made up of 15 amino acids.

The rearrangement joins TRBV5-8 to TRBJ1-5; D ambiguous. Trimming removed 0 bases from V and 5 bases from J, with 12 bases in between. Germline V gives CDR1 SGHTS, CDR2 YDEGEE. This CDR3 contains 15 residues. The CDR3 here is CASSLDMGADQPQHF. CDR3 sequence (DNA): TGTGCCAGCAGCTTGGATATGGGAGCCGATCAGCCCCAGCATTTT.

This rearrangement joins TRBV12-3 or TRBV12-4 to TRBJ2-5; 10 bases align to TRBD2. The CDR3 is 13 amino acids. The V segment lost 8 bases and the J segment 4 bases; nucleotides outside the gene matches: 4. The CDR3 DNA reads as TGTGCCAGCGGATTAGCGGGAGGAGAGACCCAGTACTTC. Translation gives CASGLAGGETQYF.

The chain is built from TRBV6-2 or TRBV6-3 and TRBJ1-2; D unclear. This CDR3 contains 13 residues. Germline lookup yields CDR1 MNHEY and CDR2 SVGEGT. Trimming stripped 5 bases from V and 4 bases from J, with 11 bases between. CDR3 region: CASSSGVFYGYTF. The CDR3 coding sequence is TGTGCCAGCAGTAGCGGCGTGTTCTATGGCTACACCTTC.